In this sample, the clone carrying this T cell receptor beta chain turned up once. What it binds is unknown. Measured with immunoSEQ multiplex PCR; TCRdb has only the in-frame clones, and not every one. The table lists under 100,000 clones, 80% to 95% of them singletons. Germline CDR1 MGHRA, CDR2 YSYEKL. The J segment lost 1 base and the V segment lost 4 bases, leaving 7 bases of the junction unmatched. CDR3 length: 16 residues. This sample was included in a study of graft-versus-host responses after intestinal transplantation. Turning to the study itself: Tacrolimus plus steroids were given to all recipients for approximately three years, preceded by anti-thymocyte globulin induction.

The source material was unstimulated CD8+ T cells sorted from spleen or lymph node cells, sampled before transplant. The V call is TRBV4-1, the J call TRBJ2-7; 10 bases line up with TRBD2. The TCR sequence derives from a human donor who was the organ donor for an intestinal transplant. As DNA, the CDR3 is TGCGCCAGCAGCCCCGGACTAGCGGAGAGGTCCTACGAGCAGTACTTC. Its protein is CASSPGLAERSYEQYF.